Shown below are 8 T cell receptor beta chains from a single sample sequenced in a study of vaccination and CD4 T cells after COVID-19. The Oncomine TCR Beta short-read assay generated sequence data from the DNA of cultured CD4+ T cells. TCRdb re-called the PCR reads with MiXCR, one entry per CDR3 protein. The repertoire holds about 18,000 distinct CDR3 sequences, about 53% seen once, with about 13% in the top ten. Treatment specified: approximately nine-day PBMC culture with coronavirus spike peptide pools or control peptides (ViraFEST assay). These receptors' antigens are unknown. The sample was CD4+ T cells from blood, cultured in vitro. These receptors originate from a human donor who had recovered from COVID-19.

The chain links TRBV19 to TRBJ1-1, with TRBD1 matching over 8 bases. The CDR3 sequence is 15 residues long. Germline lookup yields CDR1 LNHDA and CDR2 SQIVND (reference sequence). Germline trimming cut 7 bases from V and 1 base from J; bases unmatched to any gene: 8. The CDR3 bases are TGTGCCAGTACGAATCAGGGGGCGCGGAACACTGAAGCTTTCTTT. This translates into CASTNQGARNTEAFF.

The V call is TRBV4-3, the J call TRBJ2-3; D unclear. Germline V gene data show CDR1 as LGHNA and CDR2 as YSLEER. The V and J ends lost 4 bases and 0 bases respectively, with 11 bases between them. The CDR3 is made up of 15 amino acids. The CDR3 DNA sequence: TGCGCCAGCAGCCCCTCAGTGACTAGCACAGATACGCAGTATTTT. It encodes CASSPSVTSTDTQYF.

The chain recombines TRBV7-2 with TRBJ1-5, with TRBD1 as a possible D gene (6 bases). The V end lost 5 bases, the J end lost 1 base, and 9 bases lay between the germline ends. Germline V lookup: CDR1 SGHTA, CDR2 FQGNSA. This CDR3 is 14 amino acids long. The CDR3: CASSQDSSNQPQHF. As DNA, the CDR3 is TGTGCCAGCAGCCAGGACAGCAGCAATCAGCCCCAGCATTTT. The variable domain in full, completed from reference TRBV7-2 and TRBJ1-5, reads GAGVSQSPSNKVTEKGKDVELRCDPISGHTALYWYRQSLGQGLEFLIYFQGNSAPDKSGLPSDRFSAERTGGSVSTLTIQRTQQEDSAVYLCASSQDSSNQPQHFGDGTRLSIL.

The rearrangement uses TRBV6-1 and TRBJ1-1; TRBD1 aligns across 7 bases. Germline loops: CDR1 MNHNS, CDR2 SASEGT. The junction had 8 bases not matched to a gene; V was cut back by 6 bases and J by 1 base. This CDR3 contains 15 residues. CDR3 DNA: TGTGCCAGCAGCGATAGGGGGCCCCAGAACACTGAAGCTTTCTTT. Its protein is CASSDRGPQNTEAFF.

The chain employs TRBV7-2 and TRBJ1-5, with TRBD1 matching 8 bases. Germline V gene sequence: CDR1 SGHTA, CDR2 FQGNSA. Trimming at V came to 5 bases and at J to 7 bases, leaving 10 bases not matched to a gene. The CDR3 totals 15 residues. CDR3 bases: TGTGCCAGCAGCCGAACAGGGGGTGGGGTACAGCCCCAGCATTTT. Protein: CASSRTGGGVQPQHF.

The chain joins TRBV6-1 to TRBJ2-1; 7 positions agree with TRBD1. The CDR3 has 12 residues. V was pared by 5 bases and J by 14 bases, with 9 bases of the junction left unmatched. Germline V gives CDR1 MNHNS, CDR2 SASEGT. In DNA, the CDR3 is TGTGCCAGCAGTAAAGGCCGGGACAGTGAGTTCTTC. This codes for CASSKGRDSEFF.

The rearrangement joins TRBV2 to TRBJ1-4; TRBD1 matches at 8 bases. J gave up 8 bases and V 3 bases, and 5 bases lay outside the gene matches. The CDR3 consists of 14 residues. The V gene's germline CDR1 is SNHLY and CDR2 FYNNEI. CDR3 DNA sequence: TGTGCCAGCAGTGACGGACAGGGCTGGGAAAAACTGTTTTTT. Translating it yields CASSDGQGWEKLFF.

This chain links TRBV20-1 with TRBJ1-5, with D possibly TRBD1 on 5 matching bases. This CDR3 spans 12 amino acids. In germline, CDR1 is DFQATT, CDR2 SNEGSKA (reference sequence). Trimming shortened V by 6 bases and J by 4 bases, and 10 bases separated the two germline ends. The CDR3 DNA reads as TGCAGTGCCAGAAGGGGAAATCAGCCCCAGCATTTT. Its protein product is CSARRGNQPQHF.